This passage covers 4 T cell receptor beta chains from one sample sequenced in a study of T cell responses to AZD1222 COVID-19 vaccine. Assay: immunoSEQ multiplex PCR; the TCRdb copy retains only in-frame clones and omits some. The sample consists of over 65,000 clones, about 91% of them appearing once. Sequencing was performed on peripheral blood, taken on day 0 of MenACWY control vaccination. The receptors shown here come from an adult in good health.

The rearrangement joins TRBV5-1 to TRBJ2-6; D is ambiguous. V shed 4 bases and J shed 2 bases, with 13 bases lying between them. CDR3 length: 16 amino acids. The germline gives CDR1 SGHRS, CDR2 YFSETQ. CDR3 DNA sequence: TGCGCCAGCAGCGCGGCCGGGTTGCCTGGGGCCAACGTCCTGACTTTC. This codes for CASSAAGLPGANVLTF.

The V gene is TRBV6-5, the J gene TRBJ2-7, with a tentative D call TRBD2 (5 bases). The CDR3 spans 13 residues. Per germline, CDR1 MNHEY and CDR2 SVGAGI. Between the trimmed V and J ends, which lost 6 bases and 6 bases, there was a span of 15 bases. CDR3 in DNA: TGTGCCAGCAGCAAGATTTCGGGGTTCGAGCAGTACTTC. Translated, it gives CASSKISGFEQYF.

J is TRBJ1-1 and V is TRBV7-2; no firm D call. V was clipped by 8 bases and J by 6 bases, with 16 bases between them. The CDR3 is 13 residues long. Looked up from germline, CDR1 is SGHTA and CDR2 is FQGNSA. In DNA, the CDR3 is TGTGCCAGCCGTTTAGGAGAAGGCGCTGAAGCTTTCTTT. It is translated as CASRLGEGAEAFF.

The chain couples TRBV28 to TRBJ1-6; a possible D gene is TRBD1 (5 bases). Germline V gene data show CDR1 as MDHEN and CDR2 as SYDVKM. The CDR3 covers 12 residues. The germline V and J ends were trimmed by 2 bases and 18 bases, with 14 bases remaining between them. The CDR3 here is CASSLRDRGPHF. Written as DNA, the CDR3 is TGTGCCAGCAGTTTAAGAGACAGAGGGCCCCACTTT. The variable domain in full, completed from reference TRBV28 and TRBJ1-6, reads DVKVTQSSRYLVKRTGEKVFLECVQDMDHENMFWYRQDPGLGLRLIYFSYDVKMKEKGDIPEGYSVSREKKERFSLILESASTNQTSMYLCASSLRDRGPHFGNGTRLTVT.